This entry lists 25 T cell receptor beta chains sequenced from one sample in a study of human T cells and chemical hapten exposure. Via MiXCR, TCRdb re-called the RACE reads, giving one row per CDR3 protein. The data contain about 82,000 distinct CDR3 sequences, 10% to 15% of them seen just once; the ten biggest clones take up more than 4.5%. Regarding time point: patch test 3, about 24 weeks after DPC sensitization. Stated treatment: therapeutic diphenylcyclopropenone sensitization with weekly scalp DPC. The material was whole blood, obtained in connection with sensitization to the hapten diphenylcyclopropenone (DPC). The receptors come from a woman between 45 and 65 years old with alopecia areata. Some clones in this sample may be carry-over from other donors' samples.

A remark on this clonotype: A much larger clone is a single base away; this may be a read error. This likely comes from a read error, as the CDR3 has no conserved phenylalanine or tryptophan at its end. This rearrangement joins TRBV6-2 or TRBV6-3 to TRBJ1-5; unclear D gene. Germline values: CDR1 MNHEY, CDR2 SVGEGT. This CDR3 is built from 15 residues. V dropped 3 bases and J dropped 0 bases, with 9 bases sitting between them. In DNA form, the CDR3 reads TGTGCCAGCAGTTATGGGCGGAATAGCAATCAGCCCCAGCATTCT. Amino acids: CASSYGRNSNQPQHS.

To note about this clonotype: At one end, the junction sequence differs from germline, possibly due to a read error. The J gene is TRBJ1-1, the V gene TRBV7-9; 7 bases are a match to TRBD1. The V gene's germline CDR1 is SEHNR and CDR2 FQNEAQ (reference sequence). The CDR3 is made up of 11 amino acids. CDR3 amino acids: CASSLLTGEQF. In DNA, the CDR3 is TGTGCCAGCAGCTTATTAACAGGGGAACAGTTT.

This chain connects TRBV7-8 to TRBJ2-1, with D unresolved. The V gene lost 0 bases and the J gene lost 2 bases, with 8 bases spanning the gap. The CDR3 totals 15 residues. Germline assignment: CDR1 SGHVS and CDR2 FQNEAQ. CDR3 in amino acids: CASSLADGAYNEQFF. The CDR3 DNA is TGTGCCAGCAGCTTAGCCGACGGAGCCTACAATGAGCAGTTCTTC.

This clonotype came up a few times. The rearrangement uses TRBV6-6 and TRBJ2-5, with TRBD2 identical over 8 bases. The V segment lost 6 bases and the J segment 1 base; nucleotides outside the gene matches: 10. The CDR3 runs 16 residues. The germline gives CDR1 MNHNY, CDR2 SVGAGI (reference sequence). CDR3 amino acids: CASSRRAGGLQETQYF. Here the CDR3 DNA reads TGTGCCAGCAGCCGGCGGGCGGGAGGCCTCCAAGAGACCCAGTACTTC.

The CDR3 DNA is TGCAGTGCTAGAGATTGGCTAGCGGAGGCTGGGGAGTACAATGAGCAGTTCTTC. Translation: CSARDWLAEAGEYNEQFF. V and J are TRBV20-1 and TRBJ2-1, with 7 bases that match TRBD2. The length of the CDR3 is 18 residues. V lost 0 bases, J lost 4 bases, and 15 bases stayed unmatched. Per the germline V gene, CDR1 is DFQATT and CDR2 is SNEGSKA (reference sequence).

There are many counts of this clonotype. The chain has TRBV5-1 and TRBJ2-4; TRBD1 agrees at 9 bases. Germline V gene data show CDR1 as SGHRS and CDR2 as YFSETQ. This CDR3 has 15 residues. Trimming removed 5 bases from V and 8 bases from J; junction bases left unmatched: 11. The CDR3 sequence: CASSPQGASPDIQYF. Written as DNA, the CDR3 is TGCGCCAGCAGTCCACAGGGGGCTAGCCCAGACATTCAGTACTTC.

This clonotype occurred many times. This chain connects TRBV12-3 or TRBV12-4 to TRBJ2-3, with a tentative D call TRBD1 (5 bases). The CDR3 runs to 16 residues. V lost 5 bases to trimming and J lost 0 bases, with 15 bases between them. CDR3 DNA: TGTGCCAGCAGTGCCCCACAGGTCCTGAGCACAGATACGCAGTATTTT. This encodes CASSAPQVLSTDTQYF.

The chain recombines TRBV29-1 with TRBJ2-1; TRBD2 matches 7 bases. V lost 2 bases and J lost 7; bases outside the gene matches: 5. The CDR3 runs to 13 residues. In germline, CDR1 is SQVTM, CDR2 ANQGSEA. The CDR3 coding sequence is TGCAGCGTTGAACGGGAGGTTGGAAATGAGCAGTTCTTC. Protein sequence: CSVEREVGNEQFF.

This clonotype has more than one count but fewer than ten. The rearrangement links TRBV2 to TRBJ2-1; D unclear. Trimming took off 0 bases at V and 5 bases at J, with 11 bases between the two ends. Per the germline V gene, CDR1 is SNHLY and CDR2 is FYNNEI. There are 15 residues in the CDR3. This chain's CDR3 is CASSEAGNSNNEQFF. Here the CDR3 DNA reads TGTGCCAGCAGTGAAGCGGGGAACAGCAACAATGAGCAGTTCTTC. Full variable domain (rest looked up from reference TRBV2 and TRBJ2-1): EPEVTQTPSHQVTQMGQEVILRCVPISNHLYFYWYRQILGQKVEFLVSFYNNEISEKSEIFDDQFSVERPDGSNFTLKIRSTKLEDSAMYFCASSEAGNSNNEQFFGPGTRLTVL.

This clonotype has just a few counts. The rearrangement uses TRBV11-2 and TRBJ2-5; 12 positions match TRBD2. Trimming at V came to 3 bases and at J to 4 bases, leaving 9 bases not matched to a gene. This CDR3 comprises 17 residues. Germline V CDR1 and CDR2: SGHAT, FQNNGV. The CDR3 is CASSFRTSGIESETQYF. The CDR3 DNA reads TGTGCCAGCAGCTTCCGGACTAGCGGGATAGAATCAGAGACCCAGTACTTC.

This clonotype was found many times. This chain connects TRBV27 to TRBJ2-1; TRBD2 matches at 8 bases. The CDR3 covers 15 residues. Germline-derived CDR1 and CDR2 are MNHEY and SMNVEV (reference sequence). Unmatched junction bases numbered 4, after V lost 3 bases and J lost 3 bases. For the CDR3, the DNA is TGTGCCAGCAGTTTTTGGCGGGAGGACTACAATGAGCAGTTCTTC. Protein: CASSFWREDYNEQFF.

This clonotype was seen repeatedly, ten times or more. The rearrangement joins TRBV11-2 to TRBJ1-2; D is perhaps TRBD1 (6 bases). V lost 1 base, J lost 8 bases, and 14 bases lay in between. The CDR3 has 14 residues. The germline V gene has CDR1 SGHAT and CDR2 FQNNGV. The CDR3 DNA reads TGTGCCAGCAGCTTAGTGGGGGCTAGTTGGGGCTACACCTTC. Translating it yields CASSLVGASWGYTF.

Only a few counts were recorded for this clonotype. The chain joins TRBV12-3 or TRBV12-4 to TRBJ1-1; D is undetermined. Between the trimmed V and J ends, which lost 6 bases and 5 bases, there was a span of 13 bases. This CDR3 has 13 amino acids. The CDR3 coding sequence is TGTGCCAGCAGACCGACGGATCTAACTGAAGCTTTCTTT. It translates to CASRPTDLTEAFF.

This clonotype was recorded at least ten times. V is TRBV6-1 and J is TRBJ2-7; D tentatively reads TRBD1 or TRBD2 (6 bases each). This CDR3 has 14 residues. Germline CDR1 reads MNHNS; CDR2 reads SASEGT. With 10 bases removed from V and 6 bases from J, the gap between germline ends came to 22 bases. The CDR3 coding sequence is TGTGCCATCTACTTGGGGGGCCTGGAGGTCGAGCAGTACTTC. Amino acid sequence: CAIYLGGLEVEQYF.

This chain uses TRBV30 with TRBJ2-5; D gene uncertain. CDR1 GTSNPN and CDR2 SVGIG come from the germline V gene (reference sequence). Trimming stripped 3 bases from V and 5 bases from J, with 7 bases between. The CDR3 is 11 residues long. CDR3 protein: CAWSIGETQYF. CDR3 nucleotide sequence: TGTGCCTGGAGCATCGGGGAGACCCAGTACTTC.

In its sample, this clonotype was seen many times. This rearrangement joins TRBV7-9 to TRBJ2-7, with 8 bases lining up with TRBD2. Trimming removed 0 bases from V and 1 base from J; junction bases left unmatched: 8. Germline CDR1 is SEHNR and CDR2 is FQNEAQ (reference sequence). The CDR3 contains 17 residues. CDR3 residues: CASSLARGAGASYEQYF. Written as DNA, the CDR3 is TGTGCCAGCAGCTTAGCGCGGGGGGCGGGAGCGTCCTACGAGCAGTACTTC.

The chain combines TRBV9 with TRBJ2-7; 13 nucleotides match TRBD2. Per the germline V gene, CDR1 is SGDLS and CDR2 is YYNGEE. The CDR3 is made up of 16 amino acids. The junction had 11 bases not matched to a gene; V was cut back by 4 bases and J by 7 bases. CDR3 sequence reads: CASSIGTSGMTTEQYF. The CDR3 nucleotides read TGTGCCAGCAGCATTGGGACTAGCGGGATGACTACGGAGCAGTACTTC.

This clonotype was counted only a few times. CDR3 coding DNA: TGTGCCAGCAGCGTACAGTCGAGCACTGAAGCTTTCTTT. It specifies CASSVQSSTEAFF. The chain employs TRBV9 and TRBJ1-1; D not certain. This CDR3 has 13 amino acids. Between the trimmed V and J ends, which lost 1 base and 4 bases, there was a span of 8 bases. Germline assignment: CDR1 SGDLS and CDR2 YYNGEE. The full variable domain, its missing parts supplied by reference TRBV9 and TRBJ1-1, is DSGVTQTPKHLITATGQRVTLRCSPRSGDLSVYWYQQSLDQGLQFLIQYYNGEERAKGNILERFSAQQFPDLHSELNLSSLELGDSALYFCASSVQSSTEAFFGQGTRLTVV.

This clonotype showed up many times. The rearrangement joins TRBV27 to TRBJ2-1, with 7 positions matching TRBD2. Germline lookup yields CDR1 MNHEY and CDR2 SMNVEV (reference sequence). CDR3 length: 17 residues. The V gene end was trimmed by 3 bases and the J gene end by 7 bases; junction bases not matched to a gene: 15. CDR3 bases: TGTGCCAGCAGTTTTAATGGCTTGGGAGGGCCTAGGAATGAGCAGTTCTTC. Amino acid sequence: CASSFNGLGGPRNEQFF.

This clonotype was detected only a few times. The CDR3 here is CASSQAVNQPQHF. CDR3 sequence (DNA): TGTGCCAGCAGCCAGGCGGTAAATCAGCCCCAGCATTTT. The chain links TRBV12-3 or TRBV12-4 to TRBJ1-5; D unclear. Trimming cost V 6 bases and J 4 bases, with 10 bases left between them. The CDR3 has 13 amino acids.

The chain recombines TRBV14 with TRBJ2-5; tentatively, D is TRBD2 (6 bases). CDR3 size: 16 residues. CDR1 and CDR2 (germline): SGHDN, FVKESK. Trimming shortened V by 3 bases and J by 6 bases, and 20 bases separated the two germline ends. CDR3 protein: CASSHITSGRGKTQYF. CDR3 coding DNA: TGTGCCAGCAGCCACATAACGTCGGGTCGGGGGAAGACCCAGTACTTC. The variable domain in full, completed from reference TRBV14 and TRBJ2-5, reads EAGVTQFPSHSVIEKGQTVTLRCDPISGHDNLYWYRRVMGKEIKFLLHFVKESKQDESGMPNNRFLAERTGGTYSTLKVQPAELEDSGVYFCASSHITSGRGKTQYFGPGTRLLVL.

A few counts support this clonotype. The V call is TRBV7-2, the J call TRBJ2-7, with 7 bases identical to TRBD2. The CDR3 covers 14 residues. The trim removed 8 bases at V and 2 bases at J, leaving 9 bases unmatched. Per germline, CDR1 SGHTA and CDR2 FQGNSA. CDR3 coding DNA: TGTGCCAGCGGCCCCCGGGGAGGGCCCTACGAGCAGTACTTC. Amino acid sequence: CASGPRGGPYEQYF.

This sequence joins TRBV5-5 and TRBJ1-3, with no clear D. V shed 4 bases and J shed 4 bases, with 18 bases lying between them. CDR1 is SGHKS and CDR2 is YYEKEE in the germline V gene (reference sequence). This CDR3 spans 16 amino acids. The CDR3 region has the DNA TGTGCCAGCAGCCTGGCGTCCACGAAGTCGGGAAACACCATATATTTT. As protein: CASSLASTKSGNTIYF.

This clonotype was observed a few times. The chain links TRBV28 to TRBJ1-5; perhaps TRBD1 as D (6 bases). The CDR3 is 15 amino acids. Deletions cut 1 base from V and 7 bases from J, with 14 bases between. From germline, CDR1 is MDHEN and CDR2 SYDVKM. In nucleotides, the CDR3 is TGTGCCAGCAGTTTATCCGGGGGCCCGCCCCAGCCCCAGCATTTT. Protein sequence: CASSLSGGPPQPQHF. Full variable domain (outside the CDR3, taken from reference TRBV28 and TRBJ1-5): DVKVTQSSRYLVKRTGEKVFLECVQDMDHENMFWYRQDPGLGLRLIYFSYDVKMKEKGDIPEGYSVSREKKERFSLILESASTNQTSMYLCASSLSGGPPQPQHFGDGTRLSIL.

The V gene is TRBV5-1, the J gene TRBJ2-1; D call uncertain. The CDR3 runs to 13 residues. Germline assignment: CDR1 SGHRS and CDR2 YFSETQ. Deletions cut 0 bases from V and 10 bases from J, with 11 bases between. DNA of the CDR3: TGCGCCAGCAGCTTGGAACCGCTGGGGGAGCAGTTCTTC. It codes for CASSLEPLGEQFF.